Listed below are T cell receptor beta chains from one sample, sequenced in a study of persistence of HIV-infected CD4 T cells. TCRdb keeps only in-frame clones here, not all; method: immunoSEQ multiplex PCR. Found here are roughly 16,000 clones, approximately 65% of them singletons; the top ten hold roughly 7.7%. No antigens are known for them. Here the sequenced sample was CD4+ T cells sorted from PBMCs after approximately 19-hour stimulation, taken from a patient who received antiretroviral therapy. The receptor source for this set is an adult woman with HIV who was CMV-seropositive. Each CDR3 is given with its conserved first and last residue. The D gene is left open where the match is weak. The listing skips clone size in some rows; elsewhere it reads once, few, many or a size class.

j_gene,abundance,v_gene,d_gene,CDR3aa,CDR3nt
TRBJ1-2,NA,TRBV18,TRBD1,CASSPAGQGYGYTF,TGTGCCAGCTCACCAGCGGGACAGGGGTACGGCTACACCTTC
TRBJ1-3,medium-sized,TRBV7-9,NA,CASSSRAQGYSGNTIYF,TGTGCCAGCAGCTCCAGGGCCCAGGGCTACTCTGGAAACACCATATATTTT
TRBJ1-2,few,TRBV5-1,NA,CASSLDGGAYGYTF,TGCGCCAGCAGCTTGGACGGGGGAGCCTATGGCTACACCTTC
TRBJ1-3,NA,TRBV5-1,NA,CASSTASRDTIYF,TGCGCCAGCAGCACGGCCTCTAGGGACACCATATATTTT
TRBJ1-6,few,TRBV7-3,NA,CASSLTGGTESPLHF,TGTGCCAGCAGCTTAACGGGAGGTACTGAGTCACCCCTCCACTTT
TRBJ1-6,medium-sized,TRBV19,TRBD1,CASRITGGSPLHF,TGTGCCAGTAGAATAACAGGGGGTTCACCCCTCCACTTT
TRBJ1-3,medium-sized,TRBV29-1,NA,CSVQAGGNTIYF,TGCAGCGTTCAAGCAGGGGGAAACACCATATATTTT
TRBJ1-2,medium-sized,TRBV7-2,NA,CASSPGPANYGYTF,TGTGCCAGCAGCCCTGGACCGGCTAACTATGGCTACACCTTC
TRBJ2-7,NA,TRBV13,TRBD1,CASRRQGYEQYF,TGTGCCAGCAGACGACAGGGCTACGAGCAGTACTTC
TRBJ1-5,NA,TRBV6-5,NA,CATEVVSNQPQHF,TGTGCCACTGAGGTGGTGAGCAATCAGCCCCAGCATTTT
TRBJ1-6,few,TRBV5-1,TRBD1,CASSSLPTGNNSPLHF,TGCGCCAGCAGCTCCCTTCCGACAGGGAATAATTCACCCCTCCACTTT
TRBJ2-7,NA,TRBV19,NA,CASSIRDATYEQYF,TGTGCCAGTAGTATACGTGACGCCACCTACGAGCAGTACTTC
TRBJ2-1,NA,TRBV3-1/TRBV3-2,TRBD2,CASSQLPSGGYNEQFF,TGTGCCAGCAGCCAATTACCTAGCGGGGGCTACAATGAGCAGTTCTTC
TRBJ1-1,NA,TRBV19,NA,CASSTSFTGVEAFF,TGTGCCAGTAGTACCTCATTCACCGGGGTTGAAGCTTTCTTT
TRBJ1-3,NA,TRBV5-1,NA,CASGGEFGNTIYF,TGCGCCAGCGGGGGGGAATTTGGAAACACCATATATTTT
TRBJ2-1,NA,TRBV3-1/TRBV3-2,NA,CASSSDSDSYNEQFF,TGTGCCAGCAGCTCCGACAGCGACTCCTACAATGAGCAGTTCTTC
TRBJ1-1,NA,TRBV5-4,NA,CASSPAGRDTEAFF,TGTGCCAGCAGCCCCGCAGGCAGGGACACTGAAGCTTTCTTT
TRBJ2-3,NA,TRBV2,TRBD2,CASSWAGGTTDTQYF,TGTGCCAGCAGCTGGGCGGGGGGAACCACAGATACGCAGTATTTT
TRBJ2-1,NA,TRBV20-1,NA,CSAREDDEQFF,TGCAGTGCTAGAGAGGACGATGAGCAGTTCTTC
TRBJ2-1,once,TRBV7-2,TRBD2,CASSLLAGNYNEQFF,TGTGCCAGCAGCTTACTAGCGGGGAACTACAATGAGCAGTTCTTC
TRBJ2-2,NA,TRBV19,TRBD2,CASRTSGGLGELFF,TGTGCCAGTAGGACTAGCGGGGGTCTTGGGGAGCTGTTTTTT
TRBJ2-3,NA,TRBV4-2,NA,CASSQEGKPRTDTQYF,TGTGCCAGCAGCCAAGAAGGGAAGCCCCGCACAGATACGCAGTATTTT
TRBJ1-2,NA,TRBV5-4,NA,CASSLGGVIRGRYGYTF,TGTGCCAGCAGCTTGGGGGGAGTTATCAGGGGCCGGTATGGCTACACCTTC